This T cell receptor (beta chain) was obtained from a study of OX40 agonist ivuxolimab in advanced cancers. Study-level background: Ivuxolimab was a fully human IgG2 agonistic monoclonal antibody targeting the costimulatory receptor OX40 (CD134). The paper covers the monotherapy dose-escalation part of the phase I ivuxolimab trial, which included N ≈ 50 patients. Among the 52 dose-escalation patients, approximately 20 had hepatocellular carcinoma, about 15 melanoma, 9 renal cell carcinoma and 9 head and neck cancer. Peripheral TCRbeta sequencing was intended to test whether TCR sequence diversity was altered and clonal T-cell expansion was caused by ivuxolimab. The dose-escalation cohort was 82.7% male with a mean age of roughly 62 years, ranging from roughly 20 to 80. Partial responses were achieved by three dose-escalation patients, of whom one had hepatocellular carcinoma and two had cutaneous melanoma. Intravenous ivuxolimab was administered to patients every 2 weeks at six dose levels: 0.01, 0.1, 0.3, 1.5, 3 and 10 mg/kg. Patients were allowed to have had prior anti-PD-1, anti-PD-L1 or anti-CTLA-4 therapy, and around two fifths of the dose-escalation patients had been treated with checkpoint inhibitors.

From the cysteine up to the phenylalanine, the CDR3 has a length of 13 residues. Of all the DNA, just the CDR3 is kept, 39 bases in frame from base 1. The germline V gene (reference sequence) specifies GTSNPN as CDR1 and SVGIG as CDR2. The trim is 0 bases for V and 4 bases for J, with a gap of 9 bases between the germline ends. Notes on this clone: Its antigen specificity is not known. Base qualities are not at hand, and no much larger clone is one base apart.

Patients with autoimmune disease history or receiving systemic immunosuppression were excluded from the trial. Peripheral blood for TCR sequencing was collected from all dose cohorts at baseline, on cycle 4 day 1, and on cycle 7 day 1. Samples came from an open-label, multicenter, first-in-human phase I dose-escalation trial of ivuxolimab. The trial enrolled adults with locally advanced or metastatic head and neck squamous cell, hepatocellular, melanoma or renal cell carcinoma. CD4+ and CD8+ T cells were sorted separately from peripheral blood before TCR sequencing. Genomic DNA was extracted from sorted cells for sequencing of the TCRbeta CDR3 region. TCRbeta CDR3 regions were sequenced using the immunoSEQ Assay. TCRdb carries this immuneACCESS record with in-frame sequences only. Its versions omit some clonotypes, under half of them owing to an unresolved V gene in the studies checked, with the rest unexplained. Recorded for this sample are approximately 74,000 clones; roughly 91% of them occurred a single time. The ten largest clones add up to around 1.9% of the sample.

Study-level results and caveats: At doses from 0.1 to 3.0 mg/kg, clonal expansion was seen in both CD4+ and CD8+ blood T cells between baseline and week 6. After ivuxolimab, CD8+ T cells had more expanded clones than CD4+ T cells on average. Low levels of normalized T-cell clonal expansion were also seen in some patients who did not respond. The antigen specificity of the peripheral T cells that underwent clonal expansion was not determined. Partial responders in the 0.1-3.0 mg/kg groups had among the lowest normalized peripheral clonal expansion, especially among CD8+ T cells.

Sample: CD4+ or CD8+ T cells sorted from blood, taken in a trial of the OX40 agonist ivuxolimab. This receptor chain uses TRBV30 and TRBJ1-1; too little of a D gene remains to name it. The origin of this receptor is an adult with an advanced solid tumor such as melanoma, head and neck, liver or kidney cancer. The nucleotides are TGTGCCTGGAGTGTAACGACCTCCACTGAAGCTTTCTTT. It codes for CAWSVTTSTEAFF.